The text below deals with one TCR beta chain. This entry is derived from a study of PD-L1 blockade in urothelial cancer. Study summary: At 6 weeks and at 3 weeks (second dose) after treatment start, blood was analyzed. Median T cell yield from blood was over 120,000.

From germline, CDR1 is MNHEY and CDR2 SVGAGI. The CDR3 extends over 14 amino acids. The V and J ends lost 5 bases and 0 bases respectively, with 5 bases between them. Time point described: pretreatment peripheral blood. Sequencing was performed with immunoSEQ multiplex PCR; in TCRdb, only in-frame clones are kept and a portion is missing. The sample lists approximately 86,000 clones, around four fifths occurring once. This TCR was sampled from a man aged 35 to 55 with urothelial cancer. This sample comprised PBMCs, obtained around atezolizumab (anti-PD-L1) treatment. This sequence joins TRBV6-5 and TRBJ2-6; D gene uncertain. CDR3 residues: CASSAVSGANVLTF. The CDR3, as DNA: TGTGCCAGCAGTGCAGTCTCTGGGGCCAACGTCCTGACTTTC.